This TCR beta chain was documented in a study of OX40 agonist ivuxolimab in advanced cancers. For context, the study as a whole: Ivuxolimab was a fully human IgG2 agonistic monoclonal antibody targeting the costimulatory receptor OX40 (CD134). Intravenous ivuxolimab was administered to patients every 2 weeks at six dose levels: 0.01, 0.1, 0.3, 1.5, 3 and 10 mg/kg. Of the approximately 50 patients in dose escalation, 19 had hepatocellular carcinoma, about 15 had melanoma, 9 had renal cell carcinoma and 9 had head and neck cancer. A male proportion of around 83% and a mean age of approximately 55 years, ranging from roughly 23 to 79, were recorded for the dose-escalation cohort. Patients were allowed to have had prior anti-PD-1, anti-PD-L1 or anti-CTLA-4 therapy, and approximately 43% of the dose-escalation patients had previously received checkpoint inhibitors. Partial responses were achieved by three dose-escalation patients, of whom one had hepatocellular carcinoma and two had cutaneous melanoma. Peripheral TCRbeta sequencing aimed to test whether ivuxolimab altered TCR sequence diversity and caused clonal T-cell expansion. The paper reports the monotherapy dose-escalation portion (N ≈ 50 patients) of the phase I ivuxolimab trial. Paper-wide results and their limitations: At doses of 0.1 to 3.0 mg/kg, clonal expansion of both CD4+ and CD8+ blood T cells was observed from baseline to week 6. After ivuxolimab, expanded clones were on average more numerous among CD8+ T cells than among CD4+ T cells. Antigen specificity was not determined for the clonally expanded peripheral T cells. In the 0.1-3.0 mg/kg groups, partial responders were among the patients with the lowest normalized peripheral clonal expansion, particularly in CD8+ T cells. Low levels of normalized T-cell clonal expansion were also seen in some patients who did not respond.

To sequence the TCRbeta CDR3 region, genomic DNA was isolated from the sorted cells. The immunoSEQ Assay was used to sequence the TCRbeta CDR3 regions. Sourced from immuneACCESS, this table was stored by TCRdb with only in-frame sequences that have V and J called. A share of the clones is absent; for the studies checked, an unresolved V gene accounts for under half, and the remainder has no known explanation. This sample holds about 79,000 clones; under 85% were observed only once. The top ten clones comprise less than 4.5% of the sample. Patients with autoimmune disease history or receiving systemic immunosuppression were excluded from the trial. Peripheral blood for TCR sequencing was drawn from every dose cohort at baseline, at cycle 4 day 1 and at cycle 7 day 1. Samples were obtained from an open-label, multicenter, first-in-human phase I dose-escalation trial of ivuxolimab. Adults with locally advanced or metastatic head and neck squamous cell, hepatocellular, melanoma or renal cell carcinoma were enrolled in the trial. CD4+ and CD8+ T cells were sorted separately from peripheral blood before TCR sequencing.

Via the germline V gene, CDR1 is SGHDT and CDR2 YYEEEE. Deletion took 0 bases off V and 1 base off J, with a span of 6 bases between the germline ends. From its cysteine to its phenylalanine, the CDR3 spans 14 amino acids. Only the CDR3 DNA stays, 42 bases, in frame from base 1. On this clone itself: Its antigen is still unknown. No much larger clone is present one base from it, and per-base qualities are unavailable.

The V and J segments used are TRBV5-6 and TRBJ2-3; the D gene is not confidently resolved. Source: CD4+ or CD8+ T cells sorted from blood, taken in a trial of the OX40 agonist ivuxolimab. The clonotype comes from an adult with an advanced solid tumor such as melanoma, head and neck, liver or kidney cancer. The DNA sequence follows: TGTGCCAGCAGCTTGGCTCTAGGCACAGATACGCAGTATTTT. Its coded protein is CASSLALGTDTQYF.